The 22 T cell receptor beta chains below were found in one sample sequenced in a study of PD-1 blockade in classical Hodgkin lymphoma. Each patient's relapse followed autologous stem cell transplantation, and brentuximab vedotin exposure varied. Investigators isolated CD4+ T cells from thawed PBMCs through magnetic negative selection. This table comes from immunoSEQ multiplex PCR, and its TCRdb copy is limited to in-frame clones, with some not included. The data contain 30,000 to 35,000 clones, around 90% of them singletons. Material: CD4+ T cells from blood, obtained at baseline. These receptors were taken from a human donor with classical Hodgkin lymphoma.

The J gene is TRBJ1-5, the V gene TRBV6-6; 8 bases agree with TRBD1. V lost 5 bases and J lost 2; bases outside the gene matches: 5. CDR1 and CDR2 from the germline V gene are MNHNY and SVGAGI (reference sequence). The CDR3 contains 15 residues. CDR3 DNA sequence: TGTGCCAGCAGTAGGGACAGGTCGGGCAATCAGCCCCAGCATTTT. Translation gives CASSRDRSGNQPQHF.

The V gene is TRBV7-9, the J gene TRBJ1-1; D remains unclear. From germline, CDR1 is SEHNR and CDR2 FQNEAQ (reference sequence). This CDR3 region has 13 residues. V lost 3 bases to trimming and J lost 1 base, with 6 bases between them. The CDR3 here is CASSFQRNTEAFF. The CDR3 bases are TGTGCCAGCAGCTTTCAGAGGAACACTGAAGCTTTCTTT.

The V and J genes are TRBV5-4 and TRBJ2-5; either TRBD1 or TRBD2 may supply D (7 bases each). The CDR3 sequence is 14 residues long. The germline V and J ends were trimmed by 4 bases and 7 bases, with 17 bases remaining between them. Germline-derived CDR1 and CDR2 are SGHNT and YYREEE (reference sequence). The chain's CDR3 is CASSLQGGGGTQYF. DNA for the CDR3: TGTGCCAGCAGCCTCCAAGGGGGCGGGGGGACCCAGTACTTC.

The chain couples TRBV27 to TRBJ1-1, with D perhaps TRBD1 (6 bases). CDR1 is MNHEY and CDR2 is SMNVEV in the germline V gene (reference sequence). The CDR3 covers 15 residues. V dropped 5 bases and J dropped 6 bases, with 19 bases sitting between them. In DNA, the CDR3 is TGTGCCAGCAGTCGTCGAACAGGGATCGCGGCTGAAGCTTTCTTT. Translating gives CASSRRTGIAAEAFF.

V is TRBV10-3 and J is TRBJ2-1, with 7 positions matching TRBD2. The junction had 10 bases not matched to a gene; V was cut back by 8 bases and J by 6 bases. Germline-derived CDR1 and CDR2 are ENHRY and SYGVKD. This CDR3 is built from 14 residues. In DNA, the CDR3 is TGTGCCATCGGTCCCCTTGGGGGGGGCAATGAGCAGTTCTTC. Its translation is CAIGPLGGGNEQFF.

This sequence joins TRBV5-6 and TRBJ1-3; D is unresolved. The germline V gene encodes CDR1 SGHDT and CDR2 YYEEEE. The V gene lost 1 base and the J gene lost 4 bases, with 12 bases spanning the gap. The CDR3 sequence is 15 residues long. CDR3 loop: CASSLPPPGGNTIYF. For the CDR3, the DNA is TGTGCCAGCAGCTTGCCTCCCCCGGGGGGAAACACCATATATTTT.

The CDR3 DNA follows: TGTGCCAGCAGCCCTGCTGGAAACACCATATATTTT. It codes for CASSPAGNTIYF. This rearrangement joins TRBV7-9 to TRBJ1-3; D not resolved. The V and J ends lost 5 bases and 2 bases respectively, with 4 bases between them. The CDR3 length is 12 residues. The germline CDR1 and CDR2 sequences are SEHNR and FQNEAQ (reference sequence). Using reference TRBV7-9 and TRBJ1-3 for the parts outside the CDR3, the full variable domain is DTGVSQNPRHKITKRGQNVTFRCDPISEHNRLYWYRQTLGQGPEFLTYFQNEAQLEKSRLLSDRFSAERPKGSFSTLEIQRTEQGDSAMYLCASSPAGNTIYFGEGSWLTVV.

This chain links TRBV21-1 with TRBJ1-4. TRBV21-1 is noted as a pseudogene. This CDR3 region has 17 residues. CDR3 nucleotide sequence: TGTGCCAGCAGCCGGCGGTTAGCTACAAGGTGTAATGAAAAACTGTTTTTT. Translating it yields CASSRRLATRCNEKLFF.

The table lists this clone with a count of one. The CDR3 DNA follows: TGCGCCAGCAGCTTGGGGGTTTCGGAGACCCAGTACTTC. Translation: CASSLGVSETQYF. The V gene is TRBV5-1, the J gene TRBJ2-5; D remains unclear. Germline values: CDR1 SGHRS, CDR2 YFSETQ. The CDR3 totals 13 residues. The V and J ends lost 0 bases and 5 bases respectively, with 8 bases between them.

V usage is TRBV10-3 and J usage is TRBJ1-1; D is perhaps TRBD1 (5 bases). With 10 bases removed from V and 0 bases from J, the gap between germline ends came to 15 bases. This CDR3 has 14 residues. Germline V gene data show CDR1 as ENHRY and CDR2 as SYGVKD. The CDR3 coding sequence is TGTGCCAGCAGACGGGGGGTCATGAACACTGAAGCTTTCTTT. As protein: CASRRGVMNTEAFF.

The rearrangement uses TRBV14 and TRBJ1-3; D gene ambiguous. Germline CDR1 is SGHDN and CDR2 is FVKESK. The CDR3 length is 14 residues. Trimming removed 1 base from V and 0 bases from J, with 4 bases in between. The chain's CDR3 is CASSQVASGNTIYF. The CDR3 DNA sequence: TGTGCCAGCAGCCAAGTGGCCTCTGGAAACACCATATATTTT.

This clone was seen once. The chain uses TRBV19 and TRBJ1-5; no definite D call. V dropped 8 bases and J dropped 0 bases, with 11 bases sitting between them. Germline loops: CDR1 LNHDA, CDR2 SQIVND (reference sequence). The CDR3 runs 14 residues. The CDR3 here is CASGDGHSNQPQHF. The CDR3 region has the DNA TGTGCCAGTGGGGATGGGCATAGCAATCAGCCCCAGCATTTT.

This chain connects TRBV5-1 to TRBJ1-4; no reliable D call. The CDR3 consists of 14 residues. Per germline, CDR1 SGHRS and CDR2 YFSETQ. Deletions cut 7 bases from V and 0 bases from J, with 10 bases between. The chain's CDR3 is CASRTEATNEKLFF. The CDR3 DNA sequence: TGCGCCAGCCGGACGGAAGCAACTAATGAAAAACTGTTTTTT.

The rearrangement joins TRBV7-3 to TRBJ1-3; the D gene is possibly TRBD1 (6 bases). Trimming pared 5 bases from V and 3 bases from J, leaving 14 bases between. The CDR3 runs to 15 residues. Per the germline V gene, CDR1 is SGHTA and CDR2 is FQGTGA. The CDR3 DNA reads as TGTGCCAGCAGCCTGGGACATTCGGGTGGAAACACCATATATTTT. Translating gives CASSLGHSGGNTIYF.

The DNA for the CDR3 is TGTGCCAGCAGTTTACGACGGTGGCAGGGGAGGTGGCAAGAGACCCAGTACTTC. The encoded protein is CASSLRRWQGRWQETQYF. The chain joins TRBV27 to TRBJ2-5, with D possibly being TRBD1 or TRBD2 (6 bases each). V was pared by 2 bases and J by 2 bases, with 21 bases between. Per the germline V gene, CDR1 is MNHEY and CDR2 is SMNVEV (reference sequence). The CDR3 extends over 18 amino acids.

This clone appeared once. The gene calls are TRBV13 and TRBJ2-5, with D tentatively TRBD1 or TRBD2 (5 bases each). CDR3 length: 14 amino acids. Trimming cost V 5 bases and J 4 bases, with 14 bases left between them. Germline V gene lookup returns CDR1 PRHDT and CDR2 FYEKMQ (reference sequence). The CDR3 DNA is TGTGCCAGCAGCCGCCCCCCGGGGCGAGAGACCCAGTACTTC. Translated, it gives CASSRPPGRETQYF. The full variable domain, rest sourced from reference TRBV13 and TRBJ2-5, is AAGVIQSPRHLIKEKRETATLKCYPIPRHDTVYWYQQGPGQDPQFLISFYEKMQSDKGSIPDRFSAQQFSDYHSELNMSSLELGDSALYFCASSRPPGRETQYFGPGTRLLVL.

This chain connects TRBV28 to TRBJ2-7; tentatively, D is TRBD1 or TRBD2 (6 bases each). V lost 6 bases to trimming and J lost 4 bases, with 13 bases between them. The CDR3 has 13 amino acids. Germline CDR1 reads MDHEN; CDR2 reads SYDVKM. The CDR3 bases are TGTGCCAGCAGCCAGGGGACTTCTTACGAGCAGTACTTC. It codes for CASSQGTSYEQYF.

J is TRBJ2-7 and V is TRBV7-9; a weak D match, TRBD1 (6 bases). Germline lookup yields CDR1 SEHNR and CDR2 FQNEAQ (reference sequence). The V and J ends lost 6 bases and 6 bases respectively, with 15 bases between them. There are 13 residues in the CDR3. CDR3 sequence (DNA): TGTGCCAGCAGTCCCTCAGGGGCTTCCGAGCAGTACTTC. This sequence encodes CASSPSGASEQYF.

The chain joins TRBV6-6 to TRBJ2-7, with 9 positions matching TRBD1. J gave up 2 bases and V 0 bases, and 5 bases lay outside the gene matches. This CDR3 is 16 amino acids long. CDR1 is MNHNY and CDR2 is SVGAGI in the germline V gene (reference sequence). CDR3: CASSYSTGGLTYEQYF. The CDR3 DNA follows: TGTGCCAGCAGTTACTCGACAGGGGGATTGACCTACGAGCAGTACTTC.

The CDR3 DNA reads TGTGCCAGCAGTAAGCCGGGACAGGAGGAAAAACTGTTTTTT. It specifies CASSKPGQEEKLFF. The chain carries TRBV27 and TRBJ1-4; TRBD1 agrees at 8 bases. The V segment lost 5 bases and the J segment 8 bases; nucleotides outside the gene matches: 7. Germline V gene lookup returns CDR1 MNHEY and CDR2 SMNVEV (reference sequence). CDR3 length: 14 amino acids.

This chain joins TRBV5-1 and TRBJ2-7, with D perhaps TRBD2 (5 bases). Germline CDR1 is SGHRS and CDR2 is YFSETQ. CDR3 length: 15 residues. Trimming removed 0 bases at V and 5 bases at J, with 15 bases between. In DNA form, the CDR3 reads TGCGCCAGCAGCTTGGAACGGGATCGTTCCAACGAGCAGTACTTC. Translation gives CASSLERDRSNEQYF. Using reference TRBV5-1 and TRBJ2-7 for the parts outside the CDR3, the full variable domain is KAGVTQTPRYLIKTRGQQVTLSCSPISGHRSVSWYQQTPGQGLQFLFEYFSETQRNKGNFPGRFSGRQFSNSRSEMNVSTLELGDSALYLCASSLERDRSNEQYFGPGTRLTVT.

The chain is built from TRBV28 and TRBJ1-2; perhaps TRBD1 as D (5 bases). The CDR3 consists of 13 residues. Trimming pared 3 bases from V and 7 bases from J, leaving 12 bases between. CDR1 and CDR2 (germline): MDHEN, SYDVKM. DNA for the CDR3: TGTGCCAGCAGTTTCCCCGGGACGGGTGGCTACACCTTC. Translation: CASSFPGTGGYTF.